This T cell receptor beta chain was sequenced in a study of blood T cell repertoires in COVID-19. Participant ages covered about 18 to 100 years across about two dozen US areas. Authors' analysis steps: Reference gene primers were amplified, and this amplification served to estimate nucleated cell counts. Measured with immunoSEQ multiplex PCR; TCRdb has only the in-frame clones, and not every one. V and J calls and clone size follow that table, whereas D and trimming were derived from the DNA. The top ten clones hold approximately 4.2% of a sample with fewer than 250,000 clones, just over 85% of them seen once. The CDR3 extends over 13 amino acids. V lost 6 bases, J lost 3 bases, and 9 bases lay in between. Germline V gene data show CDR1 as LNHDA and CDR2 as SQIVND (reference sequence).

The sequence was obtained from a woman in her forties with acute COVID-19. The sample taken for sequencing was PBMCs or T cells enriched from blood (not recorded which). The V gene is TRBV19, the J gene TRBJ1-5; weak D call: TRBD1 (6 bases). CDR3 DNA: TGTGCCAGTAGGACAGGTTTCAATCAGCCCCAGCATTTT. Translating it yields CASRTGFNQPQHF.